This paragraph covers one T cell receptor (beta chain) sequence. This clone was recorded only once. What this receptor recognizes is not known. Within one base of it there is no much larger clone, and no base qualities were kept. This entry comes from a study of Ad26.COV2.S vaccination and SARS-CoV-2 variants (dated by TCRdb to about 2021). Some background on the complete study: Vaccine-arm donors were drawn from COV1001, a multicentre, randomized, double-blind, placebo-controlled phase I-IIa trial of Ad26.COV2.S in healthy adults. Dosing of Ad26.COV2.S was intramuscular, at either 5x10^10 or 1x10^11 viral particles, delivered as one shot or as two shots spaced 56 days apart. TCRbeta repertoire sequencing served as the tool for gauging how specific and how broad the SARS-CoV-2-reactive T cell receptors were following Ad26.COV2.S vaccination. A total of 32 samples were included in the TCR-sequenced set, comprising around 19 Ad26.COV2.S vaccine recipients, 5 placebo recipients and 8 SARS-CoV-2 convalescent individuals. Participants in the trial were split at random into five groups of five each, receiving low-dose or high-dose Ad26.COV2.S once or twice, or else placebo on both occasions. Blinding of investigators to trial group allocation was maintained during experiments and outcome assessment.

V loses 5 bases, J loses 1 base, and the germline ends lie 15 bases apart. The CDR3 contains 15 residues, cysteine and phenylalanine counted. Here the CDR3 DNA is all that survives: 45 bases in frame from base 1. CDR1 is given as PRHDT and CDR2 as FYEKMQ, both from the germline V gene (reference sequence). On the study overall, not on this receptor specifically: Vaccine and placebo recipients had comparable non-spike TCR breadth, which fits with the vaccine containing only spike. The authors noted that total T cell responses may have been underestimated by the TCR breadth and depth analyses. After vaccination, substantial breadth of spike-specific CD8+ and CD4+ T cell responses was reported. The study was not powered for comparison of responses between vaccine doses or regimens. Spike-specific TCR breadth was higher in Ad26.COV2.S recipients than in placebo recipients (P = 0.0014).

The sample's treatment or condition label, decoded: roughly 19 received Ad26.COV2.S at low or high dose, single or two shots; several received placebo; per-sample allocation not given. For vaccine and placebo recipients, repertoires were sequenced using samples collected on day 63 after the first injection. In Cohort 1b, 25 adults aged 18-55 years were enrolled at a single site in Boston, USA, between 29 July and 7 August 2020. Ad26.COV2.S was a replication-incompetent adenovirus type 26 vector expressing a prefusion-stabilized SARS-CoV-2 spike protein from the original Wuhan strain. TCRbeta CDR3 regions were sequenced with the immunoSEQ Assay. After extraction, genomic DNA underwent amplification by bias-controlled multiplex PCR, followed by high-throughput sequencing. The authors processed their data as follows. Collapsing and filtering of sequences were performed to quantify the absolute abundance of each unique TCRbeta CDR3 region. T cell fraction was estimated by normalizing TCRbeta template counts to usable DNA, which was measured by amplifying reference genes present in all nucleated cells. Repertoire TCRs were annotated as SARS-CoV-2-specific when V gene, CDR3 amino acid sequence and J gene were exactly matched to a known reactive TCR set. The reference SARS-CoV-2 TCR set came from MIRA and was filtered for enrichment in COVID-19-positive ImmuneCODE repertoires, removing public or cross-reactive TCRs. Drawing on the MIRA antigens, annotated TCRs were analysed further at the level of specific ORF or position within ORF. Breadth was defined as the number of annotated unique rearrangements divided by the total number of unique productive rearrangements, and depth was defined as the summed frequency of the annotated unique rearrangements. Two-sided Wilcoxon rank-sum tests were used to compare TCR breadth between groups. TCRdb retrieved this table from immuneACCESS and kept in-frame rearrangements only. Not all clones are present; in checked studies, unresolved V genes account for under half, and no reason is known for the remainder. V and J calls and clone size are those listed in that table; D and trimming were worked out from the DNA. This sample has about 400,000 clones in its table, and over 75% of those were observed once. 1.5% to 2% of the sample goes to the ten largest clones.

The sample in question was peripheral blood, obtained in a trial of Ad26.COV2.S vaccine versus placebo. The rearranged chain carries TRBV13 and TRBJ2-7; the D gene is perhaps TRBD2, on 6 matching bases. This receptor was identified in a person between 18 and 65 years old who received the Ad26.COV2.S COVID-19 vaccine or a placebo. In nucleotide form, the sequence is TGTGCCAGCAGCCCCTCGACTAGGGGTTCCTACGAGCAGTACTTC. This gives the protein CASSPSTRGSYEQYF.